These T cell receptor beta chains were read from a single sample in a study of blood T cell repertoires in COVID-19. Data came from immunoSEQ multiplex PCR; TCRdb stores just in-frame clones and leaves some out. Found here are roughly 170,000 clones, over 65% of them singletons; the top ten hold about 3%. Material for sequencing was peripheral blood. These TCRs come from a woman older than 75 with acute or convalescent COVID-19. The CDR3 runs from the conserved cysteine through the conserved F or W. Fields, in order: clone size, V gene, J gene, D gene, CDR3 DNA, CDR3 protein. A D gene is named only where the DNA matches it firmly. Not every row has a clone size; where given, it reads once, few, many or a size class.

.	TRBV19	TRBJ2-5	.	TGTGCCAGTACGGGTAAACGAGGTCCCGGGGAGACCCAGTACTTC	CASTGKRGPGETQYF
.	TRBV6-5	TRBJ2-2	.	TGTGCCAGCAGTTGGAGGTCTAGTGGGACCGGGGAGCTGTTTTTT	CASSWRSSGTGELFF
.	TRBV28	TRBJ1-2	.	TGTGCCAGCAGTCCCGGACAGAACTATGGCTACACCTTC	CASSPGQNYGYTF
.	TRBV7-8	TRBJ2-2	.	TGTGCCAGCAGCTTGCAGGGCGCGAACACCGGGGAGCTGTTTTTT	CASSLQGANTGELFF
.	TRBV18	TRBJ1-2	TRBD1	TGTGCCAGCTCACCCGGACAGGGGAGTCTTTATGGCTACACCTTC	CASSPGQGSLYGYTF
.	TRBV3-1/TRBV3-2	TRBJ2-7	TRBD2	TGTGCCAGCACTCGGGAGGGAGCCTACGAGCAGTACTTC	CASTREGAYEQYF
.	TRBV6-1	TRBJ2-3	TRBD2	TGTGCCAGCAGTGAAGAACCCTCCGCGGGTGAGCGGGAGTTAGAGTACCTTAGCACAGATACGCAGTATTTT	CASSEEPSAGERELEYLSTDTQYF
.	TRBV2	TRBJ1-1	.	TGTGCCAGCAGTGAAGCGTTAGCGGCGGGGACTGAAGCTTTCTTT	CASSEALAAGTEAFF
once	TRBV24-1	TRBJ2-5	.	TGTGCCACCAGTGACTACAGGGAGGAGACCCAGTACTTC	CATSDYREETQYF
.	TRBV5-8	TRBJ1-3	.	TGTGCCAGCAGCTATTATAGCTCTGGAAACACCATATATTTT	CASSYYSSGNTIYF
.	TRBV28	TRBJ2-3	.	TGTGCCAGCAGAAGACAGCGAAGCACAGATACGCAGTATTTT	CASRRQRSTDTQYF
few	TRBV18	TRBJ2-5	TRBD2	TGTGCCAGCTCCCCCAGGGCACCAGCTAGCGGAGAGACCCAGTACTTC	CASSPRAPASGETQYF
.	TRBV5-1	TRBJ2-1	TRBD2	TGCGCCAGCAGCTTGGATGCGGGAGGGCCGAGCAATGAGCAGTTCTTC	CASSLDAGGPSNEQFF
.	TRBV7-8	TRBJ2-1	.	TGTGCCAGCAGCCCCACAACAGGAGCAACCTACAATGAGCAGTTCTTC	CASSPTTGATYNEQFF
once	TRBV11-1	TRBJ2-5	TRBD1	TGTGCCAGCAGCTTAGCGGGAGCAGGGGGCCCTACTCGGGAGACCCAGTACTTC	CASSLAGAGGPTRETQYF
.	TRBV28	TRBJ2-6	.	TGTGCCAGCAGTTTAGGTGGGGCCGGGGCCAACGTCCTGACTTTC	CASSLGGAGANVLTF
.	TRBV30	TRBJ2-1	TRBD2	TGTGCCTGGAGTTCAGGGTTTGCCGGGACTAGCGGGCCTAGCTCCTACAATGAGCAGTTCTTC	CAWSSGFAGTSGPSSYNEQFF
.	TRBV28	TRBJ1-1	TRBD1	TGTGCCAGCAGTCCCTGGACAGGGAAGAACACTGAAGCTTTCTTT	CASSPWTGKNTEAFF
.	TRBV19	TRBJ2-1	.	TGTGCCAGTAGTATAGACGTCTACAATGAGCAGTTCTTC	CASSIDVYNEQFF
few	TRBV5-4	TRBJ2-7	TRBD1	TGTGCCAGCAGCGTACAGGGGGCTAACTCTGGGGAGCAGTACTTC	CASSVQGANSGEQYF
.	TRBV2	TRBJ2-5	TRBD1	TGTGCCAGCAGGGAAGGGACAGGGTCTGGAGAGACCCAGTACTTC	CASREGTGSGETQYF
.	TRBV19	TRBJ2-3	TRBD2	TGTGCCAGTAGTATGAATGGCGGGAGACCAGATACGCAGTATTTT	CASSMNGGRPDTQYF
few	TRBV7-2	TRBJ2-2	.	TGTGCCAGCAGCTCAGAGGTGTACACCGGGGAGCTGTTTTTT	CASSSEVYTGELFF
few	TRBV7-3	TRBJ2-2	.	TGTGCCAGCAGCGCAGGGTTGAACACCGGGGAGCTGTTTTTT	CASSAGLNTGELFF
.	TRBV19	TRBJ1-3	.	TGTGCCAGTAGATCGAGCTCTGGAAACACCATATATTTT	CASRSSSGNTIYF
.	TRBV18	TRBJ1-5	.	TGTGCCAGCTCACCGGAAGGGAGTCAGCCCCAGCATTTT	CASSPEGSQPQHF
.	TRBV5-4	TRBJ1-2	.	TGTGCCAGCAGCGGGTCGGACGGACGGACTCTTAACTATGGCTACACCTTC	CASSGSDGRTLNYGYTF
.	TRBV5-1	TRBJ1-2	.	TGCGCCAGCAGCTTGGGTGGGGACATCTACACCTTC	CASSLGGDIYTF
.	TRBV30	TRBJ2-7	.	TGTGCCTGGAGCGAGGACAGATTCTCCTACGAGCAGTACTTC	CAWSEDRFSYEQYF
.	TRBV28	TRBJ2-7	TRBD1	TGTGCCAGCAGGCACCGGGACAGGGGCCTGGAGGGCCGCGGCGAGCAGTACTTC	CASRHRDRGLEGRGEQYF
.	TRBV18	TRBJ2-1	TRBD2	TGTGCCAGCTCACCTTTGACTAGCGGGATTGAGAATGAGCAGTTCTTC	CASSPLTSGIENEQFF
.	TRBV10-3	TRBJ2-3	.	TGTGCCATCAGTGAGTCCGGGCGGGTTACAGATACGCAGTATTTT	CAISESGRVTDTQYF
few	TRBV21-1	TRBJ1-6	.	TGTGCCGGCTCGTCTGCGCGAGGGACAAATTCACCCCTCCACTTT	CAGSSARGTNSPLHF
once	TRBV18	TRBJ1-1	TRBD1	TGTGCCAGCTCACAGGGACAGGGGGGGAACACTGAAGCTTTCTTT	CASSQGQGGNTEAFF
few	TRBV24-1	TRBJ2-1	TRBD2	TGTGCCACCATGGCGGGAGAGTCCGATGAGCAGTTCTTC	CATMAGESDEQFF
.	TRBV3-1/TRBV3-2	TRBJ2-6	.	TGTGCCAGCTCCAGAGGAACACACCGCTCTGGGGCCAACGTCCTGACTTTC	CASSRGTHRSGANVLTF
.	TRBV7-3	TRBJ1-1	.	TGTGCCAGCAGCTTAACAGGCGCCCGAGGGGGACGCAACACTGAAGCTTTCTTT	CASSLTGARGGRNTEAFF
.	TRBV18	TRBJ1-4	.	TGTGCCAGCTCACAGATGAGGGTGGCAACTAATGAAAAACTGTTTTTT	CASSQMRVATNEKLFF
.	TRBV6-5	TRBJ1-5	TRBD1	TGTGCCAGCAGTTACGGGACAGACGGGGGGCCCCAGCATTTT	CASSYGTDGGPQHF
.	TRBV27	TRBJ2-5	TRBD2	TGTGCCAGCAGTTTATCCGCTAGCGGGAGTGCAGAGACCCAGTACTTC	CASSLSASGSAETQYF
few	TRBV4-2	TRBJ2-7	.	TGTGCCAGCAGGTCTAGCTCAGTGGGAGAGCAGTACTTC	CASRSSSVGEQYF
.	TRBV6-5	TRBJ2-2	.	TGTGCCAGCAGTCACAGACAGCCCCCCGGGGAGCTGTTTTTT	CASSHRQPPGELFF